This passage covers 7 T cell receptor beta chains from one sample sequenced in a study of blood T cell repertoires in COVID-19 (TCRdb year 2020). Library prep was done by the immunoSEQ multiplex PCR assay. The source is immuneACCESS, and TCRdb retained only in-frame sequences with V and J called. Part of the clones is not carried over; for the studies checked, unresolved V genes explain less than half of this, and the remainder is unexplained. The table for this sample lists about 100,000 clones; roughly 88% of them were counted only once. The leading ten clones occupy under 5.5% of the sample. The sample comprised peripheral blood. The receptor set was obtained from a human donor in a cohort sampled during active COVID-19.

The genes are TRBV4-3 and TRBJ2-2; perhaps TRBD1 as D (6 bases). CDR3 length equals 14 residues. V was pared by 3 bases and J by 4 bases, with 9 bases between. CDR1 is LGHNA and CDR2 is YSLEER in the germline V gene. The CDR3 DNA is TGCGCCAGCAGCCAGGGACACATCACCGGGGAGCTGTTTTTT. It specifies CASSQGHITGELFF.

There are a few counts of this clone. The CDR3 sequence is CASSQGASYSNQPQHF. The CDR3 DNA reads as TGTGCCAGCTCTCAGGGGGCCAGTTATAGCAATCAGCCCCAGCATTTT. This rearrangement joins TRBV28 to TRBJ1-5; 8 bases line up with TRBD1. The CDR3 contains 16 residues. Unmatched junction bases numbered 9, after V lost 8 bases and J lost 0 bases. CDR1 and CDR2 (germline): MDHEN, SYDVKM.

The chain combines TRBV6-5 with TRBJ1-2; unclear D gene. There are 14 residues in the CDR3. In germline, CDR1 is MNHEY, CDR2 SVGAGI. V was cut by 8 bases and J by 4 bases, with 17 bases left in between. CDR3 in DNA: TGTGCCAGCGGCCCAGACATGTTCCCCTATGGCTACACCTTC. It specifies CASGPDMFPYGYTF.

This chain connects TRBV11-2 to TRBJ2-7; 7 bases match TRBD2. The germline CDR1 and CDR2 sequences are SGHAT and FQNNGV. The CDR3 covers 15 residues. The trim removed 0 bases at V and 2 bases at J, leaving 4 bases unmatched. As DNA, the CDR3 is TGTGCCAGCAGCTTAGAATCGGGGGGACCCTACGAGCAGTACTTC. Protein product: CASSLESGGPYEQYF. The full variable domain, in which reference TRBV11-2 and TRBJ2-7 provide the parts outside the CDR3, is EAGVAQSPRYKIIEKRQSVAFWCNPISGHATLYWYQQILGQGPKLLIQFQNNGVVDDSQLPKDRFSAERLKGVDSTLKIQPAKLEDSAVYLCASSLESGGPYEQYFGPGTRLTVT.

V gene TRBV19 combines with J gene TRBJ2-3, with TRBD1 identical over 10 bases. V was clipped by 7 bases and J by 4 bases; unmatched bases: 8. This CDR3 region has 15 residues. CDR1 is LNHDA and CDR2 is SQIVND in the germline V gene (reference sequence). This CDR3 is CASTRGQGFADTQYF. The CDR3 DNA sequence: TGTGCCAGTACTAGGGGACAGGGGTTCGCAGATACGCAGTATTTT.

This clone has only one observation. This chain uses TRBV9 with TRBJ1-3; no reliable D call. CDR1 and CDR2 (germline): SGDLS, YYNGEE. The CDR3 is 14 amino acids. The ends were cut back, 3 bases at V and 0 bases at J, with 7 bases in the middle. The CDR3 sequence is CASSDRSSGNTIYF. CDR3 coding DNA: TGTGCCAGCAGCGACCGGAGCTCTGGAAACACCATATATTTT.

The rearrangement links TRBV28 to TRBJ2-1; no reliable D call. V dropped 3 bases and J dropped 2 bases, with 5 bases sitting between them. Per the germline V gene, CDR1 is MDHEN and CDR2 is SYDVKM. The CDR3 has 13 residues. In DNA form, the CDR3 reads TGTGCCAGCAGTTTCAGAACCTACAATGAGCAGTTCTTC. Translation gives CASSFRTYNEQFF.